Following are 32 T cell receptor beta chains from one sample sequenced in a study of cytomegalovirus exposure and HLA in healthy donors. The PCR ran on 60 Vbeta and 13 Jbeta primers. Assay used: immunoSEQ multiplex PCR; TCRdb lists only in-frame clones, some missing. Among approximately 120,000 clones listed, 77% were seen once. Input material: PBMCs. The receptors were sampled from a man aged 35 to 55 in good health and CMV-seropositive.

This clone showed up just a few times. J is TRBJ2-7 and V is TRBV5-4; TRBD2 agrees at 12 bases. This CDR3 is 18 amino acids long. In germline, CDR1 is SGHNT, CDR2 YYREEE (reference sequence). V trimming: 4 bases; J trimming: 6 bases; junction bases outside the gene matches: 17. The CDR3 sequence: CASSQDLPSGGAGGEQYF. CDR3 nucleotides: TGTGCCAGCAGCCAAGATCTCCCTAGCGGGGGGGCAGGAGGCGAGCAGTACTTC.

The rearrangement uses TRBV7-2 and TRBJ2-1, with a tentative D call TRBD2 (7 bases). Between the trimmed V and J ends, which lost 7 bases and 4 bases, there was a span of 17 bases. CDR1 and CDR2 from the germline V gene are SGHTA and FQGNSA. CDR3 length: 15 amino acids. DNA of the CDR3: TGTGCCAGCAACCCCCTGGGGGGGCAATACAATGAGCAGTTCTTC. This sequence encodes CASNPLGGQYNEQFF.

This clone was picked up a small number of times. The rearrangement joins TRBV28 to TRBJ1-3; D gene ambiguous. The length of the CDR3 is 16 residues. From germline, CDR1 is MDHEN and CDR2 SYDVKM. V was cut by 3 bases and J by 0 bases, with 12 bases left in between. The CDR3 DNA follows: TGTGCCAGCAGTTTCGGAGGGTTGGGCTCTGGAAACACCATATATTTT. It yields the protein CASSFGGLGSGNTIYF.

Comment on this clone: At one boundary the junction diverges from the germline segment, which might be a read error. The CDR3 DNA reads TGTGCCAGCAGCGTAACGCCGGGGAGCGGGACCCAGTACTTC. Translation gives CASSVTPGSGTQYF. V usage is TRBV7-3 and J usage is TRBJ2-5; a weak D match, TRBD2 (5 bases). The CDR3 length is 14 residues. CDR1 SGHTA and CDR2 FQGTGA come from the germline V gene. Full variable domain (missing parts from reference TRBV7-3 and TRBJ2-5): GAGVSQTPSNKVTEKGKYVELRCDPISGHTALYWYRQSLGQGPEFLIYFQGTGAADDSGLPNDRFFAVRPEGSVSTLKIQRTERGDSAVYLCASSVTPGSGTQYFGPGTRLLVL.

The rearrangement links TRBV6-6 to TRBJ1-1; D possibly corresponds to TRBD1 (5 bases). CDR3 length: 11 amino acids. V dropped 4 bases and J dropped 13 bases, with 13 bases sitting between them. The germline CDR1 and CDR2 sequences are MNHNY and SVGAGI (reference sequence). The chain's CDR3 is CASSWGRLDFF. In DNA, the CDR3 is TGTGCCAGCAGTTGGGGCCGGCTCGATTTCTTT.

The chain employs TRBV7-3 and TRBJ2-1; the D gene is possibly TRBD2 (6 bases). Germline V gene lookup returns CDR1 SGHTA and CDR2 FQGTGA. Between the trimmed V and J ends, which lost 2 bases and 4 bases, there was a span of 18 bases. This CDR3 has 17 residues. In DNA, the CDR3 is TGTGCCAGCAGCTTAGCGCCGACTAGTTTCCAATACAATGAGCAGTTCTTC. This codes for CASSLAPTSFQYNEQFF.

The V call is TRBV10-3, the J call TRBJ1-2; 10 bases are shared with TRBD1. The J segment lost 8 bases and the V segment lost 8 bases, leaving 5 bases of the junction unmatched. The germline V gene encodes CDR1 ENHRY and CDR2 SYGVKD. CDR3 size: 12 residues. The CDR3 reads CAIGTGAGGYTF. Here the CDR3 DNA reads TGTGCCATCGGGACAGGGGCAGGGGGCTACACCTTC.

This clone appeared a few times. V and J are TRBV19 and TRBJ2-5; possibly TRBD2 for D (7 bases). Trimming removed 5 bases from V and 6 bases from J, with 19 bases in between. The CDR3 runs to 15 residues. CDR1 is LNHDA, CDR2 SQIVND, per germline (reference sequence). The CDR3 nucleotides are TGTGCCAGTAGTCTTCAACAAGGGGGGGCCCAGACCCAGTACTTC. It is translated as CASSLQQGGAQTQYF. Full variable domain (rest looked up from reference TRBV19 and TRBJ2-5): DGGITQSPKYLFRKEGQNVTLSCEQNLNHDAMYWYRQDPGQGLRLIYYSQIVNDFQKGDIAEGYSVSREKKESFPLTVTSAQKNPTAFYLCASSLQQGGAQTQYFGPGTRLLVL.

Concerning this clone itself: One end of the junction fails to match germline, which may point to a read error. The chain recombines TRBV6-1 with TRBJ2-7, with 7 bases lining up with TRBD2. The CDR3 sequence is 11 residues long. Germline V gene data show CDR1 as MNHNS and CDR2 as SASEGT. CDR3 region: CASSGGGWDWF. The CDR3 nucleotides read TGTGCCAGCTCTGGGGGGGGGTGGGATTGGTTC.

V is TRBV7-2 and J is TRBJ2-5; D ambiguous. V was trimmed by 3 bases and J by 1 base, leaving 6 bases between them. This CDR3 is 13 amino acids long. Germline assignment: CDR1 SGHTA and CDR2 FQGNSA. CDR3 sequence: CASSFGLQETQYF. As DNA, the CDR3 is TGTGCCAGCAGCTTTGGGCTCCAAGAGACCCAGTACTTC.

The V gene is TRBV6-5, the J gene TRBJ1-1; no clear D gene. This CDR3 is built from 16 residues. Trimming pared 2 bases from V and 5 bases from J, leaving 18 bases between. Germline assignment: CDR1 MNHEY and CDR2 SVGAGI. The CDR3 nucleotides read TGTGCCAGCAGTTACCTCTCCGCTGGAGGTAGTACTGAAGCTTTCTTT. This encodes CASSYLSAGGSTEAFF.

The chain uses TRBV19 and TRBJ1-5; the D gene is possibly TRBD1 (5 bases). This CDR3 comprises 15 residues. V lost 5 bases and J 7 bases, leaving 18 bases between the germline ends. Germline V gene data show CDR1 as LNHDA and CDR2 as SQIVND (reference sequence). The CDR3 nucleotides are TGTGCCAGTAGTTGGCAGGGAGGACGAGGGCAGCCCCAGCATTTT. The encoded protein is CASSWQGGRGQPQHF.

This clone appeared a few times. The chain carries TRBV11-3 and TRBJ2-1, with a possible D match to TRBD1 (5 bases). The CDR3 contains 13 residues. V dropped 2 bases and J dropped 9 bases, with 11 bases sitting between them. Germline-derived CDR1 and CDR2 are SGHNT and YENEEA. As DNA, the CDR3 is TGTGCCAGCAGCTTAAGTAAGGGGTTTGAGCAGTTCTTC. Its translation is CASSLSKGFEQFF.

The chain uses TRBV5-6 and TRBJ1-2; D may be TRBD1 (6 bases). The CDR3 runs to 15 residues. The germline V gene has CDR1 SGHDT and CDR2 YYEEEE. V was cut by 0 bases and J by 7 bases, with 16 bases left in between. As DNA, the CDR3 is TGTGCCAGCAGCTTGGGGGGGCTGCCCCGGGCTGGCTACACCTTC. This gives the protein CASSLGGLPRAGYTF.

CDR3: CASSLFQEGNQPQHF. DNA of the CDR3: TGTGCCAGCAGCTTATTCCAGGAAGGCAATCAGCCCCAGCATTTT. This chain links TRBV7-2 with TRBJ1-5; no clear D gene. This CDR3 contains 15 residues. CDR1 and CDR2 from the germline V gene are SGHTA and FQGNSA. The V end lost 2 bases, the J end lost 2 bases, and 10 bases lay between the germline ends.

This clone was seen more than once but under ten times. V is TRBV27 and J is TRBJ2-7; D is perhaps TRBD2 (6 bases). Trimming cost V 2 bases and J 2 bases, with 13 bases left between them. In germline, CDR1 is MNHEY, CDR2 SMNVEV (reference sequence). CDR3 length equals 15 residues. The DNA of the CDR3 is TGTGCCAGCAGTTTAAGGGGAGGAAGGGCCTACGAGCAGTACTTC. This translates into CASSLRGGRAYEQYF.

This clone was counted once. The gene calls are TRBV29-1 and TRBJ2-1, with 16 nucleotides matching TRBD2. CDR3 length equals 19 residues. V lost 4 bases to trimming and J lost 6 bases; unmatched junction nucleotides: 15. Germline V gene sequence: CDR1 SQVTM, CDR2 ANQGSEA. CDR3 protein: CSVVPGLAGGPQIGNEQFF. In nucleotides, the CDR3 is TGCAGCGTTGTCCCGGGACTAGCGGGGGGGCCCCAGATTGGCAATGAGCAGTTCTTC.

This clone was counted a few times. The chain has TRBV7-2 and TRBJ1-1; 9 positions match TRBD1. Germline V gene data show CDR1 as SGHTA and CDR2 as FQGNSA. This CDR3 comprises 17 residues. V lost 5 bases and J lost 2; bases outside the gene matches: 12. This chain's CDR3 is CASSQHRGRKTNTEAFF. The DNA for the CDR3 is TGTGCCAGCAGCCAACACAGGGGGCGGAAAACTAACACTGAAGCTTTCTTT.

This chain joins TRBV29-1 and TRBJ2-1; the match to TRBD1 covers 9 bases. Per the germline V gene, CDR1 is SQVTM and CDR2 is ANQGSEA. V was clipped by 6 bases and J by 9 bases; unmatched bases: 3. This CDR3 region has 11 residues. The DNA for the CDR3 is TGCAGCGTGGGACAGGGAGGTGAGCAGTTCTTC. It translates to CSVGQGGEQFF.

The rearrangement joins TRBV10-2 to TRBJ2-2; D possibly corresponds to TRBD1 (6 bases). V lost 7 bases, J lost 5 bases, and 11 bases lay in between. The CDR3 consists of 13 residues. The germline V gene encodes CDR1 WSHSY and CDR2 SAAADI. Written as DNA, the CDR3 is TGCGCCAGCAACGTCCAGGGGACCGGGGAGCTGTTTTTT. Translated: CASNVQGTGELFF.

This chain uses TRBV4-3 with TRBJ1-1; 7 bases agree with TRBD1. Germline V gene sequence: CDR1 LGHNA, CDR2 YSLEER. Trimming cost V 3 bases and J 2 bases; bases outside gene matches: 6. The CDR3 runs 15 residues. CDR3 sequence reads: CASSQSGTANTEAFF. CDR3 coding DNA: TGCGCCAGCAGCCAGTCCGGGACAGCAAACACTGAAGCTTTCTTT.

This chain links TRBV7-9 with TRBJ2-3; no firm D call. The CDR3 consists of 13 residues. Germline values: CDR1 SEHNR, CDR2 FQNEAQ (reference sequence). Trimming stripped 6 bases from V and 2 bases from J, with 9 bases between. DNA for the CDR3: TGTGCCAGCAGTCCCCTCTACACAGATACGCAGTATTTT. This sequence encodes CASSPLYTDTQYF.

This chain links TRBV4-1 with TRBJ1-2, with TRBD1 matching 7 bases. J lost 4 bases, V lost 1 base, and 3 bases had no gene match. The germline V gene encodes CDR1 MGHRA and CDR2 YSYEKL. This CDR3 spans 14 amino acids. The CDR3 sequence is CASSQVGDSYGYTF. CDR3 bases: TGCGCCAGCAGCCAAGTCGGGGACAGCTATGGCTACACCTTC.

The chain links TRBV7-6 to TRBJ2-2; 7 bases map to TRBD1. This CDR3 spans 16 amino acids. The trim removed 5 bases at V and 1 base at J, leaving 7 bases unmatched. Germline CDR1 SGHVS, CDR2 FNYEAQ. The DNA of the CDR3 is TGTGCCAGCAGCAACCTGGGACAGAAGAACACCGGGGAGCTGTTTTTT. It yields the protein CASSNLGQKNTGELFF.

This sequence joins TRBV9 and TRBJ1-2; TRBD1 matches 9 bases. CDR1 and CDR2 (germline): SGDLS, YYNGEE. The J segment lost 1 base and the V segment lost 3 bases, leaving 1 base of the junction unmatched. The CDR3 consists of 14 residues. The CDR3, as DNA: TGTGCCAGCAGCGCGGGACAGGGTAACTATGGCTACACCTTC. As protein: CASSAGQGNYGYTF.

This clone was recorded once. The chain carries TRBV7-3 and TRBJ2-1, with 10 bases fitting TRBD1. The V gene end was trimmed by 2 bases and the J gene end by 4 bases; junction bases not matched to a gene: 8. This CDR3 region has 17 residues. The germline CDR1 and CDR2 sequences are SGHTA and FQGTGA. The CDR3 bases are TGTGCCAGCAGCTTATTATGGAGGGACAGGGGTTACAATGAGCAGTTCTTC. Its translation: CASSLLWRDRGYNEQFF.

The chain employs TRBV7-2 and TRBJ1-1, with D possibly TRBD1 on 6 matching bases. The CDR3 extends over 16 amino acids. Germline V lookup: CDR1 SGHTA, CDR2 FQGNSA. V dropped 4 bases and J dropped 3 bases, with 18 bases sitting between them. DNA of the CDR3: TGTGCCAGCAGCTCTTACAGGGACGTCTGGGACACTGAAGCTTTCTTT. This codes for CASSSYRDVWDTEAFF. Combining the CDR3 with reference TRBV7-2 and TRBJ1-1 gives the whole variable domain GAGVSQSPSNKVTEKGKDVELRCDPISGHTALYWYRQSLGQGLEFLIYFQGNSAPDKSGLPSDRFSAERTGGSVSTLTIQRTQQEDSAVYLCASSSYRDVWDTEAFFGQGTRLTVV.

This sequence joins TRBV19 and TRBJ1-6, with TRBD1 matching over 8 bases. V shed 7 bases and J 4 bases; nucleotides not matched to a gene: 6. Looked up from germline, CDR1 is LNHDA and CDR2 is SQIVND (reference sequence). The CDR3 has 15 amino acids. CDR3 sequence: CASNRDRHYNSPLHF. CDR3 bases: TGTGCCAGTAACCGGGACAGGCATTATAATTCACCCCTCCACTTT.

The CDR3: CASRLKTGQNTEAFF. The DNA of the CDR3 is TGTGCCAGCAGACTAAAAACAGGACAGAACACTGAAGCTTTCTTT. The chain carries TRBV2 and TRBJ1-1, with D possibly TRBD1 on 5 matching bases. Germline loops: CDR1 SNHLY, CDR2 FYNNEI. This CDR3 contains 15 residues. Between the trimmed V and J ends, which lost 6 bases and 1 base, there was a span of 15 bases.

The chain couples TRBV7-6 to TRBJ2-3; 7 bases align to TRBD2. Germline lookup yields CDR1 SGHVS and CDR2 FNYEAQ. Losses at the gene ends were 5 bases for V and 2 bases for J; bases not matched to a gene: 1. The CDR3 loop spans 13 amino acids. CDR3 sequence (DNA): TGTGCCAGCAGCGGGGGGGTCACAGATACGCAGTATTTT. Translation: CASSGGVTDTQYF.

This clone has more than one count but fewer than ten. This chain connects TRBV6-6 to TRBJ1-4; 8 bases agree with TRBD1. V lost 5 bases to trimming and J lost 3 bases; unmatched junction nucleotides: 5. Germline lookup yields CDR1 MNHNY and CDR2 SVGAGI (reference sequence). The CDR3 sequence is 15 residues long. CDR3 nucleotides: TGTGCCAGCAGTAGAACAGGGGGAGCTAATGAAAAACTGTTTTTT. It codes for CASSRTGGANEKLFF.

The rearrangement joins TRBV19 to TRBJ1-5, with a weak D call TRBD1 (6 bases). V shed 5 bases and J shed 9 bases, with 20 bases lying between them. Germline CDR1 LNHDA, CDR2 SQIVND (reference sequence). The CDR3 totals 15 residues. The CDR3 nucleotides read TGTGCCAGTAGTGCACCGGGACACTCGTTTGGGCCCCAGCATTTT. Amino acids: CASSAPGHSFGPQHF.